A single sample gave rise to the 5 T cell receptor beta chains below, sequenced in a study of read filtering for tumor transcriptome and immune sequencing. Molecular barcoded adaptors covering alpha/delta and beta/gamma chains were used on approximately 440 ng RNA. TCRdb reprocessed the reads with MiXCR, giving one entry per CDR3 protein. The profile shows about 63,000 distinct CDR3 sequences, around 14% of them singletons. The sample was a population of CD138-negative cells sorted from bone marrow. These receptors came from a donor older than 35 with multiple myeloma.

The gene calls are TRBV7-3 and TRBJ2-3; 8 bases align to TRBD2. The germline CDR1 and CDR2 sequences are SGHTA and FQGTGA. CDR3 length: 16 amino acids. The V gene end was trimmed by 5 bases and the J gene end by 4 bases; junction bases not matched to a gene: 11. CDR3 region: CASSPQLAVGADTQYF. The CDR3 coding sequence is TGTGCCAGCAGCCCCCAACTAGCGGTCGGGGCAGATACGCAGTATTTT. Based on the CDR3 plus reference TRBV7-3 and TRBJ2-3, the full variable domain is GAGVSQTPSNKVTEKGKYVELRCDPISGHTALYWYRQSLGQGPEFLIYFQGTGAADDSGLPNDRFFAVRPEGSVSTLKIQRTERGDSAVYLCASSPQLAVGADTQYFGPGTRLTVL.

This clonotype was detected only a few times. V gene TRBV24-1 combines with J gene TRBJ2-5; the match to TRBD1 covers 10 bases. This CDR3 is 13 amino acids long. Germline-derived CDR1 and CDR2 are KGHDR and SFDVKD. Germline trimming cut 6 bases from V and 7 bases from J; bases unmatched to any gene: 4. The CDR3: CATSIRTGGTQYF. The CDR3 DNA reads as TGTGCCACCAGTATTCGGACAGGGGGGACCCAGTACTTC.

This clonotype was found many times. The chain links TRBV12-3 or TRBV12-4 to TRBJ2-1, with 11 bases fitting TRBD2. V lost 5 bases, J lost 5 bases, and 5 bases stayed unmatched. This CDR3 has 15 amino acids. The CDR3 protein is CASSPGLAGHNEQFF. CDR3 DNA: TGTGCCAGCAGTCCCGGACTAGCGGGTCACAATGAGCAGTTCTTC.

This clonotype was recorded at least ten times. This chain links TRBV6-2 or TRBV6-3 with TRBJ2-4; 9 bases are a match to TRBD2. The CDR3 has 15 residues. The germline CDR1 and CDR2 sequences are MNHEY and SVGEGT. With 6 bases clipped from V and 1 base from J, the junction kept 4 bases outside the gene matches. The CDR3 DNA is TGTGCCAGCAGCCCTAGCGGGAAGGCCAAAAACATTCAGTACTTC. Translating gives CASSPSGKAKNIQYF.

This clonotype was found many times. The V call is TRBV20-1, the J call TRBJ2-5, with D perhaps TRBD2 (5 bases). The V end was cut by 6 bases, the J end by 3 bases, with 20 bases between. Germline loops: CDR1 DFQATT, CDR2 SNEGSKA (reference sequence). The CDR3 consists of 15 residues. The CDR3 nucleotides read TGCAGTGCCCCGATGGGTGGTACTAGAAAAGAGACCCAGTACTTC. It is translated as CSAPMGGTRKETQYF.